This T cell receptor beta chain was recorded in a study of T cells expressing NK-cell markers. The germline gives CDR1 MNHEY, CDR2 SVGAGI. The CDR3 is 14 residues long. Following a re-call of the 5' RACE reads, TCRdb has one entry per CDR3 protein and lacks DNA. The sample table sets out more than 250,000 distinct CDR3 sequences. This rearrangement joins TRBV6-5 to TRBJ2-5; the TCRdb call, TRBD1, lacks DNA for checking. This receptor was obtained from a man between 18 and 35 years old in good health. Material: blood T cells: a sorted CD56 or NKG2C T cell subset, CD4+ or CD8+ T cells, or bulk PBMC T cells (not recorded which). The CDR3 loop reads CASSYSGGRKTQYF.